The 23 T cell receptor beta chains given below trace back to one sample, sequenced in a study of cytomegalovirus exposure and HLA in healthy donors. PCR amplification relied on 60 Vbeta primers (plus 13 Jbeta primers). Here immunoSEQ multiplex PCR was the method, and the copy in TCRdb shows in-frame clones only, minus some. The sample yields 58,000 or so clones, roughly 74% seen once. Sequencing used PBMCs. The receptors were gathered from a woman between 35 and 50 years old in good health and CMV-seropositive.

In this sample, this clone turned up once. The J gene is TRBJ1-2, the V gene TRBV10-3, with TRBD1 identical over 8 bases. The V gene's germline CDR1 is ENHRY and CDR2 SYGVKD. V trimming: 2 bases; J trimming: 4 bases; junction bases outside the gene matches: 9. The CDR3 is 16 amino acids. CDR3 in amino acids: CAISEPGPDRAYGYTF. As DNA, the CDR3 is TGTGCCATCAGTGAGCCGGGGCCGGACAGGGCCTATGGCTACACCTTC.

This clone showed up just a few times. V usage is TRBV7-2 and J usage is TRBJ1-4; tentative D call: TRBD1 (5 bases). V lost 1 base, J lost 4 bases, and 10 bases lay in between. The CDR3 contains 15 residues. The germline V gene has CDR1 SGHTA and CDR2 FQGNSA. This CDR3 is CASSLVDRSNEKLFF. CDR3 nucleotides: TGTGCCAGCAGCTTAGTAGACAGAAGTAATGAAAAACTGTTTTTT.

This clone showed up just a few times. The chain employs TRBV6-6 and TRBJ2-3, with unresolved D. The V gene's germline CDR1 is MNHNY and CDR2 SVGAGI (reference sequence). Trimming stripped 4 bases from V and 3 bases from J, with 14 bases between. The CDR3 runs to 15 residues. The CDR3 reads CASSLEIEGTDTQYF. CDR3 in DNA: TGTGCCAGCAGTTTGGAGATAGAAGGTACAGATACGCAGTATTTT.

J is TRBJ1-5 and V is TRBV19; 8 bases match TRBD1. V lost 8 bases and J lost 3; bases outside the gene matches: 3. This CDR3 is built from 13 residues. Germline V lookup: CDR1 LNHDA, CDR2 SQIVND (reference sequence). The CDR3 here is CASHRGTNQPQHF. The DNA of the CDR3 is TGTGCCAGTCACAGGGGGACCAATCAGCCCCAGCATTTT.

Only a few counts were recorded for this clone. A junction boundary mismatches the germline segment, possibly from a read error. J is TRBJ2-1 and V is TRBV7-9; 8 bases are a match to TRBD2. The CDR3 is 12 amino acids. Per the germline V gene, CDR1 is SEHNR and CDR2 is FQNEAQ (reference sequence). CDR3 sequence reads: CSSSGLAGEQFF. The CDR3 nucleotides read TGTTCCAGCAGTGGACTAGCCGGTGAGCAGTTCTTC.

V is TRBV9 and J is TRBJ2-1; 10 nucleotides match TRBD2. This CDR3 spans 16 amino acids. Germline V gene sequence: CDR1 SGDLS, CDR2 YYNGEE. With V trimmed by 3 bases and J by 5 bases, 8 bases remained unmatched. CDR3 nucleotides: TGTGCCAGCAGCGCAGGGGGGACTAGCGTAGACAATGAGCAGTTCTTC. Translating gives CASSAGGTSVDNEQFF.

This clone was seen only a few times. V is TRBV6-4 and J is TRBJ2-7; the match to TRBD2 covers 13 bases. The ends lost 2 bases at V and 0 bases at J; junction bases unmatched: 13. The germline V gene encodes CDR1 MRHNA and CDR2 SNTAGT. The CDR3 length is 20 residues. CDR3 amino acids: CASSDLPRPGLAGPSYEQYF. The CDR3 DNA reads TGTGCCAGCAGTGACCTCCCGAGGCCGGGACTAGCGGGACCCTCCTACGAGCAGTACTTC.

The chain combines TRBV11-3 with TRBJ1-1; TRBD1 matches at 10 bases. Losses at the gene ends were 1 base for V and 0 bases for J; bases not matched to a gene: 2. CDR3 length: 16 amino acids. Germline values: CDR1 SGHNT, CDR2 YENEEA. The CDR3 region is CASSLGTGGMNTEAFF. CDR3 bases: TGTGCCAGCAGCTTAGGGACAGGGGGGATGAACACTGAAGCTTTCTTT.

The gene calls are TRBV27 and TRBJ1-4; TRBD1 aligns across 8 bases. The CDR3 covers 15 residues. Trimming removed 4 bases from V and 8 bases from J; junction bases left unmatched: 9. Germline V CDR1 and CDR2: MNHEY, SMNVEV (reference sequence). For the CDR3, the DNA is TGTGCCAGCAGTTATTCAGGGGGCGTAGGAGAAAAACTGTTTTTT. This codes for CASSYSGGVGEKLFF.

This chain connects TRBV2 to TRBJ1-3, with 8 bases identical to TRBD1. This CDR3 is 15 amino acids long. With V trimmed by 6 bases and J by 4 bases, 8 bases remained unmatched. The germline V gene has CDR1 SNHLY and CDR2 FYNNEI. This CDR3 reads CASRGDRGGGNTIYF. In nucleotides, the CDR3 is TGTGCCAGCAGGGGAGACAGGGGCGGGGGAAACACCATATATTTT.

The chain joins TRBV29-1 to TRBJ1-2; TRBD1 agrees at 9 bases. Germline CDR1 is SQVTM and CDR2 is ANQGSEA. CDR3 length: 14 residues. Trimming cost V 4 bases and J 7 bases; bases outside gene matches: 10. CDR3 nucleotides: TGCAGCGTTGGTGGGGTTACAGGGGGCGGTGGCTACACCTTC. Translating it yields CSVGGVTGGGGYTF.

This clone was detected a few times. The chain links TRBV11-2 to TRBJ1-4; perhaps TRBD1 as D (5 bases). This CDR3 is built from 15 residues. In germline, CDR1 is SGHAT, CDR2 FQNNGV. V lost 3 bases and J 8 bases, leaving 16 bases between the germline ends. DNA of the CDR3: TGTGCCAGCAGCTTTGGTCTCGACAGTTACGAAAAACTGTTTTTT. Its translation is CASSFGLDSYEKLFF.

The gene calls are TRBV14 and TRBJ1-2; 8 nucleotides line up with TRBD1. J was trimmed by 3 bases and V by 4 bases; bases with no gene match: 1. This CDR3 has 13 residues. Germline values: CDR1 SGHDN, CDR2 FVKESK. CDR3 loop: CASSPDRDYGYTF. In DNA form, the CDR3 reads TGTGCCAGCAGCCCGGACAGGGACTATGGCTACACCTTC.

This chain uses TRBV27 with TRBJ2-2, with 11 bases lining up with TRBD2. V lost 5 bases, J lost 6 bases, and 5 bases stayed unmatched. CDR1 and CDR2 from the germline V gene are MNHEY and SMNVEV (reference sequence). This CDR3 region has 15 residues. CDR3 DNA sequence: TGTGCCAGCAGTCCGACTAGCGGGGTCTCCGGGGAGCTGTTTTTT. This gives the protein CASSPTSGVSGELFF.

CDR3 sequence: CAWSVRDLYSNQPQHF. For the CDR3, the DNA is TGTGCCTGGAGTGTACGGGACTTATATAGCAATCAGCCCCAGCATTTT. The chain links TRBV30 to TRBJ1-5; D might be TRBD1 (5 bases). Trimming cost V 0 bases and J 0 bases, with 12 bases left between them. The V gene's germline CDR1 is GTSNPN and CDR2 SVGIG (reference sequence). The CDR3 contains 16 residues.

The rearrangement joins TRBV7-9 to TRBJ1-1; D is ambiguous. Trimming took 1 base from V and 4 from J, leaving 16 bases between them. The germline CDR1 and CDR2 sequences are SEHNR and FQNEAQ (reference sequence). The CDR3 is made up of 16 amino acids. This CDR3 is CASSLGPRGAGTEAFF. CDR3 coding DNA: TGTGCCAGCAGCTTAGGGCCCCGGGGAGCGGGCACTGAAGCTTTCTTT.

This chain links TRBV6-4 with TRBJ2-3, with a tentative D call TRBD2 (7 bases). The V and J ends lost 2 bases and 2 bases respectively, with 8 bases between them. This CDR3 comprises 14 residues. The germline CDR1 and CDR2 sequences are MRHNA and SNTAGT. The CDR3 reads CASSDGGATDTQYF. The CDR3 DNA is TGTGCCAGCAGTGACGGGGGGGCCACAGATACGCAGTATTTT.

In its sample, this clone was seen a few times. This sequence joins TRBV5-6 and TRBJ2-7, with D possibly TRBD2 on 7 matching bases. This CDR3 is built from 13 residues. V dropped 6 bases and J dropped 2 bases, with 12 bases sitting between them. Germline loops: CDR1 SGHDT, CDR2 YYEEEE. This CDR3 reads CASNRGATYEQYF. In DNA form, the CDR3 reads TGTGCCAGCAACCGGGGGGCCACCTACGAGCAGTACTTC.

CDR3 bases: TGTGCCAGCCTTTTTACCGGGACAGTTAACACCATATATTTT. This encodes CASLFTGTVNTIYF. This chain joins TRBV2 and TRBJ1-3, with TRBD1 matching over 7 bases. The V and J ends lost 8 bases and 7 bases, in that order; junction bases with no gene match: 11. CDR3 size: 14 residues. Germline V lookup: CDR1 SNHLY, CDR2 FYNNEI.

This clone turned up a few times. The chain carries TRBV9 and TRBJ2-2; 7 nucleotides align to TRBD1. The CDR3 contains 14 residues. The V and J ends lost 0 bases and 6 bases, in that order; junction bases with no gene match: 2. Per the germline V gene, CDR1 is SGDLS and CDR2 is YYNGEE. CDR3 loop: CASSVDTGAGELFF. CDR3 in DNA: TGTGCCAGCAGCGTAGATACAGGGGCCGGGGAGCTGTTTTTT.

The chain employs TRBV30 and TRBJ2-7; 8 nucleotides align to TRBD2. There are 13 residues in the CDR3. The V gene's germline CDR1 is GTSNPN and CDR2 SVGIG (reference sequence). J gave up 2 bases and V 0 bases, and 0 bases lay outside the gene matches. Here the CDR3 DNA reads TGTGCCTGGAGTGTCGGGAGGGCCTACGAGCAGTACTTC. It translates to CAWSVGRAYEQYF.

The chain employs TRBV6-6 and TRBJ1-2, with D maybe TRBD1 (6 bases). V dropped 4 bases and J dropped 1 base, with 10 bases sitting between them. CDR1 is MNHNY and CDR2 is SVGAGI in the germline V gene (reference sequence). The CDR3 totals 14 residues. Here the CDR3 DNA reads TGTGCCAGCAGTTTTCCCAGGGGTAACTATGGCTACACCTTC. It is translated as CASSFPRGNYGYTF.

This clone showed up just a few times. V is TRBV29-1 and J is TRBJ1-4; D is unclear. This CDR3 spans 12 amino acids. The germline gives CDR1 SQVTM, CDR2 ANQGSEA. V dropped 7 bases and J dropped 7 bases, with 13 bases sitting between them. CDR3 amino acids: CSGRGPGEKLFF. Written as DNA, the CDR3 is TGCAGCGGCCGTGGGCCCGGTGAAAAACTGTTTTTT.